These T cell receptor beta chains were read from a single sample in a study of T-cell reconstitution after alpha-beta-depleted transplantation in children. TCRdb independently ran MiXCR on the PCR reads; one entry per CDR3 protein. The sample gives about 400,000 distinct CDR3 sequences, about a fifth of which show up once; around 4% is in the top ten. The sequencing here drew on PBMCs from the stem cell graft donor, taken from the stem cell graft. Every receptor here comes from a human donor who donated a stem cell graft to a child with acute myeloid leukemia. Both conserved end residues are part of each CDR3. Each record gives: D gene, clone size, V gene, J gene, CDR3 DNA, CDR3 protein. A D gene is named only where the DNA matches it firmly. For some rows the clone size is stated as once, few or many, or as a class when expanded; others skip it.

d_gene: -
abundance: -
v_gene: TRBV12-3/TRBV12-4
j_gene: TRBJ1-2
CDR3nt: TGTGCCAGCAGTCTCCCACCAGGTGGCTACACCTTC
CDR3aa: CASSLPPGGYTF

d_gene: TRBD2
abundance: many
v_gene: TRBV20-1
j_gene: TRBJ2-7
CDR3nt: TGCAGTGCTCAAGTCAGCGGGGATTACTACGAGCAGTACTTC
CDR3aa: CSAQVSGDYYEQYF

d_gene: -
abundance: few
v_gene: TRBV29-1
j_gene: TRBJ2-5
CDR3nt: TGCAGCGTTGAAGATCGCGGCAGGGAATCTGGAGAGACCCAGTACTTC
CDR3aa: CSVEDRGRESGETQYF

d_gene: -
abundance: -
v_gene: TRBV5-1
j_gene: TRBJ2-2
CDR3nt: TGCGCCAGCAGCTTTGAGTCATGGACCGGGGAGCTGTTTTTT
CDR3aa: CASSFESWTGELFF

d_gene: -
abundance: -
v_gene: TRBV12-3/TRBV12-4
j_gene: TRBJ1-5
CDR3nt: TGTGCCAGCAGTTTAAGGGGTACAATCCAGCCCCAGCATTTT
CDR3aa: CASSLRGTIQPQHF

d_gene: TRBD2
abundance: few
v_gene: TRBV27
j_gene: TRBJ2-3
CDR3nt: TGTGCCAGCAGTTTATGGCCCGGGACTAGCGTGACTAGCACAGATACGCAGTATTTT
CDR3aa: CASSLWPGTSVTSTDTQYF

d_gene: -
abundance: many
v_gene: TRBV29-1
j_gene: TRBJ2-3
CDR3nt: TGCAGCGTTGTACCGCGGGTCTGGGGCACAGATACGCAGTATTTT
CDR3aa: CSVVPRVWGTDTQYF

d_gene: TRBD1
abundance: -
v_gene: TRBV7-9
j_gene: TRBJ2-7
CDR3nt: TGTGCCAGCAGCTGGGACAGGGTGTCCGGCGAGCAGTACTTC
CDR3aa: CASSWDRVSGEQYF

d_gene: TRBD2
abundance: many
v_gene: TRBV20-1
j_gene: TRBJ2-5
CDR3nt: TGCAGTGCTAGTCCAATGGTGGGGAGGGCCGGGGAGACCCAGTACTTC
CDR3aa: CSASPMVGRAGETQYF

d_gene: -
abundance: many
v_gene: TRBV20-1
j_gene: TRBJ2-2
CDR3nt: TGCAGTGCTAGAATCCCCGGGACAAACACCGGGGAGCTGTTTTTT
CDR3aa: CSARIPGTNTGELFF

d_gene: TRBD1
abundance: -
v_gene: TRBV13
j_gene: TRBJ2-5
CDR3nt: TGTGCCAGCAGCTTAGATACCGGGACAGAGAAGAGTTCCCAGTACTTC
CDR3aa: CASSLDTGTEKSSQYF

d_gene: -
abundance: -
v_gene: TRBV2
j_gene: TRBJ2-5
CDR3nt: TGTGCCAGCGCCTGGGACTTCGAAGAGACCCAGTACTTC
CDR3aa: CASAWDFEETQYF

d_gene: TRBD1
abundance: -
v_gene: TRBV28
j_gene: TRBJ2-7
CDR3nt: TGTGCCAGCAGTTCACTTATCGACAGGGGGCTCTACGAGCAGTACTTC
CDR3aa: CASSSLIDRGLYEQYF

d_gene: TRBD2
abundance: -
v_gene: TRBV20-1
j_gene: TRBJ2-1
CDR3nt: TGCAGTGCTCCTCGTGTAGCGGGAGTAATTGAGCAGTTCTTC
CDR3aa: CSAPRVAGVIEQFF

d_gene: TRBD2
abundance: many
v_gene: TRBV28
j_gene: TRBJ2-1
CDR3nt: TGTGCCAGCAGTTCACAGCGGGAACAGTACAATGAGCAGTTCTTC
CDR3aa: CASSSQREQYNEQFF

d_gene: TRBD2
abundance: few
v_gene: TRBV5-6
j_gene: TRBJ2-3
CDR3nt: TGTGCCAGCACCCCGGGACTAGCGGGCGTACGCTCCACAGATACGCAGTATTTT
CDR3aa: CASTPGLAGVRSTDTQYF

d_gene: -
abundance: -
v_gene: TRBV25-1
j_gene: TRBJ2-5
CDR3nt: TGTGCCAGCAGTGTACAGGGTTGGCAAGAGACCCAGTACTTC
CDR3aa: CASSVQGWQETQYF

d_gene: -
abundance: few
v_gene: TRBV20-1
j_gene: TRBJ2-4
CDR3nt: TGCAGTGCTAGTCGGGACCTTACAAGAAACATTCAGTACTTC
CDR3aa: CSASRDLTRNIQYF

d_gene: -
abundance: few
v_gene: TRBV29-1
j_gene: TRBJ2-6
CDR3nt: TGCAGCGCCGGGGGCGGGGGACGGTCTGGGGCCAACGTCCTGACTTTC
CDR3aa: CSAGGGGRSGANVLTF

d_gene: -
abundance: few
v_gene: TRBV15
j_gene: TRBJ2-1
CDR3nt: TGTGCCACCAGCGCCAGCGGACCCTACAATGAGCAGTTCTTC
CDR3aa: CATSASGPYNEQFF

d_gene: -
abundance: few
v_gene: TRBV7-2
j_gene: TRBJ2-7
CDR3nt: TGTGCCAGCAGTCTCGTTGGGGGGTCGAACTCCTACGAGCAGTACTTC
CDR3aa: CASSLVGGSNSYEQYF

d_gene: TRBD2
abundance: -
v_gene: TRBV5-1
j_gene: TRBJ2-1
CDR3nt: TGCGCCAGCAGCTTGGGGTGGGAGGGGCTTCATGAGCAGTTCTTC
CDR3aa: CASSLGWEGLHEQFF

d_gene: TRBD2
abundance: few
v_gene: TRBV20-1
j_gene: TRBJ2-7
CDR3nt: TGCAGTGCTAGTAAGGGACTAGCGGGAGTAGGCGACGAGCAGTACTTC
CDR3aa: CSASKGLAGVGDEQYF

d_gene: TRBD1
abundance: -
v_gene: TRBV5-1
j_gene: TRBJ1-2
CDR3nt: TGCGCCAGCAGCTCCTCGACAGGGCTATCCTATGGCTACACCTTC
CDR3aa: CASSSSTGLSYGYTF

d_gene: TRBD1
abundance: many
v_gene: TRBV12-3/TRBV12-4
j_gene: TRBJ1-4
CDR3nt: TGTGCCAGCACCCCGCACCTCGACAGGGGGCGTGAAAAACTGTTTTTT
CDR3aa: CASTPHLDRGREKLFF

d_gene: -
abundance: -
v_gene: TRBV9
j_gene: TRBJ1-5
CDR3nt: TGTGCCAGCAGCGTAGACCCCAACATTGAAAGGCCCCAGCATTTT
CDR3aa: CASSVDPNIERPQHF

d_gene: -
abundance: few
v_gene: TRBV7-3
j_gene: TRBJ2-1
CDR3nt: TGTGCCAGCAGCTTCGGACTATTCAGCTCCTACAATGAGCAGTTCTTC
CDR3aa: CASSFGLFSSYNEQFF

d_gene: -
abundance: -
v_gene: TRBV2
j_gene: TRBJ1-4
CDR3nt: TGTGCCAGCAGTGAAGCGGGGACGGGTAATGAAAAACTGTTTTTT
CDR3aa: CASSEAGTGNEKLFF

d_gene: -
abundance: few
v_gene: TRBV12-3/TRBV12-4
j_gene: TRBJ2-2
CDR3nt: TGTGCCAGCAGTCCCTCAGGGGGGCAGAACACCGGGGAGCTGTTTTTT
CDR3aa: CASSPSGGQNTGELFF

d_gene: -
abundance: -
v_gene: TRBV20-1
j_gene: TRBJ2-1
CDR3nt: TGCAGTGCCCACTTCGGGCCCTCCTACAATGAGCAGTTCTTC
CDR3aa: CSAHFGPSYNEQFF

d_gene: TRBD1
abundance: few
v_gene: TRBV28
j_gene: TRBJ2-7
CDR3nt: TGTGCCAGCAGTTTCACTTACGGGGACAGAAACTACGAGCAGTACTTC
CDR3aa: CASSFTYGDRNYEQYF